These 21 T cell receptor beta chains originate from one sample sequenced in a study of shared clonotypes between healthy human individuals. TCRdb's table, derived via immunoSEQ multiplex PCR, lists solely in-frame clones and lacks some. Among 170,000 or so clones, 60% to 75% were seen once, and the ten largest hold 8.5% to 12%. What was sequenced was memory CD4+ T cells sorted from blood. Subset: CD45RA-negative fraction. Receptors originate from a man aged 25 to 45 in good health.

CDR3 in DNA: TGTGCCAGCAGTGAAATACAGGGGGCCGGCTACACCTTC. Its protein product is CASSEIQGAGYTF. The rearrangement links TRBV2 to TRBJ1-2; 9 bases map to TRBD1. Germline V gives CDR1 SNHLY, CDR2 FYNNEI. This CDR3 is built from 13 residues. V was pared by 2 bases and J by 8 bases, with 3 bases of the junction left unmatched.

The CDR3 region is CASREQSNTEAFF. The CDR3 DNA follows: TGCGCCAGTCGGGAGCAGTCAAACACTGAAGCTTTCTTT. The chain joins TRBV5-1 to TRBJ1-1; D gene ambiguous. Germline V lookup: CDR1 SGHRS, CDR2 YFSETQ. The V end was cut by 8 bases, the J end by 2 bases, with 13 bases between. The CDR3 is 13 residues long.

This clone occurred a few times. The chain joins TRBV4-2 to TRBJ1-1, with D unclear. The CDR3 is made up of 16 amino acids. CDR1 is LGHNA and CDR2 is YNFKEQ in the germline V gene. Deletions cut 0 bases from V and 4 bases from J, with 15 bases between. CDR3 in DNA: TGTGCCAGCAGCCAAGAGCCTACGCCGTCGGCCACTGAAGCTTTCTTT. Translation gives CASSQEPTPSATEAFF.

This clone came up many times. V usage is TRBV6-6 and J usage is TRBJ2-1, with 12 bases identical to TRBD2. Germline V gives CDR1 MNHNY, CDR2 SVGAGI (reference sequence). The CDR3 consists of 15 residues. With 5 bases clipped from V and 3 bases from J, the junction kept 2 bases outside the gene matches. CDR3 bases: TGTGCCAGCAGTCCGACTAGCGGGAGCTACAATGAGCAGTTCTTC. Translating it yields CASSPTSGSYNEQFF.

The CDR3 here is CASSPLGAGETGELFF. In nucleotides, the CDR3 is TGTGCCAGCTCACCACTCGGGGCAGGGGAGACCGGGGAGCTGTTTTTT. The rearrangement links TRBV18 to TRBJ2-2; D possibly corresponds to TRBD1 (6 bases). This CDR3 region has 16 residues. V lost 1 base and J lost 5, with 14 bases in between. Germline V gene lookup returns CDR1 KGHSH and CDR2 LQKENI. The complete variable domain, with remaining parts taken from reference TRBV18 and TRBJ2-2, reads NAGVMQNPRHLVRRRGQEARLRCSPMKGHSHVYWYRQLPEEGLKFMVYLQKENIIDESGMPKERFSAEFPKEGPSILRIQQVVRGDSAAYFCASSPLGAGETGELFFGEGSRLTVL.

The chain recombines TRBV7-9 with TRBJ2-1, with no clear D. Between the trimmed V and J ends, which lost 7 bases and 0 bases, there was a span of 13 bases. Germline V CDR1 and CDR2: SEHNR, FQNEAQ (reference sequence). This CDR3 is built from 15 residues. CDR3 coding DNA: TGTGCCAGCACCCATGCGGCCGGCTCCTACAATGAGCAGTTCTTC. This encodes CASTHAAGSYNEQFF.

The rearrangement joins TRBV28 to TRBJ1-2; 10 nucleotides agree with TRBD1. The CDR3 contains 17 residues. The V segment lost 4 bases and the J segment 0 bases; nucleotides outside the gene matches: 8. Per germline, CDR1 MDHEN and CDR2 SYDVKM. The CDR3 reads CASSSGTGADTNYGYTF. In DNA form, the CDR3 reads TGTGCCAGCAGTTCCGGGACAGGGGCCGATACTAACTATGGCTACACCTTC.

The chain is built from TRBV6-5 and TRBJ1-5; no definite D call. Germline V gene lookup returns CDR1 MNHEY and CDR2 SVGAGI. Trimming left V 6 bases short and J 0 bases short, with 9 bases between. The CDR3 runs to 14 residues. In nucleotides, the CDR3 is TGTGCCAGCAGCCCGACCGTTAGCAATCAGCCCCAGCATTTT. Residues: CASSPTVSNQPQHF.

This clone was seen a single time. The rearrangement links TRBV10-1 to TRBJ2-7; TRBD1 matches 9 bases. Germline CDR1 WNHNN, CDR2 SYGVQD (reference sequence). CDR3 length: 15 amino acids. V lost 4 bases and J lost 5; bases outside the gene matches: 9. CDR3 amino acids: CASSGSGTGFHEQYF. The DNA of the CDR3 is TGCGCCAGCAGTGGGTCCGGGACAGGGTTCCACGAGCAGTACTTC.

This chain connects TRBV5-1 to TRBJ2-1; the match to TRBD2 covers 7 bases. Trimming removed 4 bases from V and 2 bases from J; junction bases left unmatched: 6. Germline V CDR1 and CDR2: SGHRS, YFSETQ. The CDR3 runs to 15 residues. CDR3 DNA sequence: TGCGCCAGCAGCCCCAGCGGGACCCCCTACAATGAGCAGTTCTTC. This sequence encodes CASSPSGTPYNEQFF.

The genes are TRBV18 and TRBJ2-5; D not resolved. The CDR3 is made up of 15 amino acids. CDR1 is KGHSH and CDR2 is LQKENI in the germline V gene. V dropped 1 base and J dropped 2 bases, with 11 bases sitting between them. The DNA for the CDR3 is TGTGCCAGCTCACCACAGAACGGGCAACAAGAGACCCAGTACTTC. Translated: CASSPQNGQQETQYF.

The V and J genes are TRBV7-2 and TRBJ1-2; D gene uncertain. Trimming removed 4 bases from V and 8 bases from J, with 17 bases in between. CDR3 length equals 14 residues. Germline V gene lookup returns CDR1 SGHTA and CDR2 FQGNSA. This CDR3 reads CASSWPSRVGGYTF. In nucleotides, the CDR3 is TGTGCCAGCAGCTGGCCTAGTCGTGTTGGGGGCTACACCTTC.

The chain has TRBV25-1 and TRBJ2-1; D call uncertain. The CDR3 is made up of 18 amino acids. Germline CDR1 reads MGHDK; CDR2 reads SYGVNS. Trimming removed 1 base at V and 5 bases at J, with 21 bases between. The CDR3, as DNA: TGTGCCAGCAGTGAATCCCATCCCCGCGGTAGGCCCGACAATGAGCAGTTCTTC. Amino acid sequence: CASSESHPRGRPDNEQFF.

This clone showed up just once. The J gene is TRBJ1-4, the V gene TRBV28; 7 bases are a match to TRBD1. The CDR3 has 15 amino acids. Germline-derived CDR1 and CDR2 are MDHEN and SYDVKM. V shed 5 bases, J shed 4 bases, and the junction held 7 bases outside the gene matches. Written as DNA, the CDR3 is TGTGCCAGCAGTCCCTCAGGGGGGAGTAATGAAAAACTGTTTTTT. This translates into CASSPSGGSNEKLFF.

V gene TRBV5-1 combines with J gene TRBJ2-1; 13 bases agree with TRBD2. From germline, CDR1 is SGHRS and CDR2 YFSETQ. Trimming at V came to 6 bases and at J to 9 bases, leaving 6 bases not matched to a gene. The CDR3 consists of 14 residues. The CDR3 loop is CASMELAGGVEQFF. The CDR3 DNA sequence: TGCGCCAGCATGGAACTAGCGGGAGGGGTTGAGCAGTTCTTC.

This rearrangement joins TRBV28 to TRBJ2-7, with 7 bases aligning to TRBD1. V shed 9 bases and J 2 bases; nucleotides not matched to a gene: 13. CDR1 is MDHEN, CDR2 SYDVKM, per germline. CDR3 length: 15 amino acids. CDR3 region: CASEQGPPYPYEQYF. The DNA of the CDR3 is TGTGCCAGTGAACAGGGGCCCCCCTATCCCTACGAGCAGTACTTC.

V gene TRBV5-1 combines with J gene TRBJ2-7; 10 bases align to TRBD2. With 5 bases clipped from V and 1 base from J, the junction kept 6 bases outside the gene matches. Germline assignment: CDR1 SGHRS and CDR2 YFSETQ. The CDR3 runs to 15 residues. The CDR3 reads CASRPSGGLSYEQYF. CDR3 in DNA: TGCGCCAGCAGACCTAGCGGGGGATTATCCTACGAGCAGTACTTC.

DNA for the CDR3: TGTGCCAGCAGTGAAGCCAATGGGTTAACGGCTTTCTTT. Residues: CASSEANGLTAFF. V usage is TRBV2 and J usage is TRBJ1-1, with D unresolved. The germline V and J ends were trimmed by 0 bases and 11 bases, with 13 bases remaining between them. This CDR3 is built from 13 residues. Germline CDR1 reads SNHLY; CDR2 reads FYNNEI.

This clone came up a few times. In nucleotides, the CDR3 is TGTGCCAGCAGCTTGGCCACGGGAATCCTAAGCACAGATACGCAGTATTTT. It yields the protein CASSLATGILSTDTQYF. The rearrangement joins TRBV5-5 to TRBJ2-3, with D possibly matching TRBD2 (5 bases). This CDR3 has 17 residues. Between the trimmed V and J ends, which lost 0 bases and 0 bases, there was a span of 14 bases. Germline V gives CDR1 SGHKS, CDR2 YYEKEE (reference sequence).

This chain connects TRBV27 to TRBJ2-2; tentative D call: TRBD1 (6 bases). Germline lookup yields CDR1 MNHEY and CDR2 SMNVEV (reference sequence). Trimming cost V 7 bases and J 1 base, with 7 bases left between them. The CDR3 extends over 13 amino acids. CDR3 nucleotide sequence: TGTGCCAGCACAGGGGAGAACACCGGGGAGCTGTTTTTT. The encoded protein is CASTGENTGELFF.

In the case of this clone: Only one base separates this from a far larger clonotype, so it likely reflects a read error. J is TRBJ1-5 and V is TRBV4-1, with D possibly being TRBD1 (5 bases). Trimming removed 3 bases at V and 7 bases at J, with 10 bases between. The CDR3 runs to 13 residues. The germline gives CDR1 MGHRA, CDR2 YSYEKL. The CDR3 sequence: CASSHSGLQPQHF. As DNA, the CDR3 is TGCGCCAGCAGCCATTCAGGGTTGCAGCCCCAGCATTTT.